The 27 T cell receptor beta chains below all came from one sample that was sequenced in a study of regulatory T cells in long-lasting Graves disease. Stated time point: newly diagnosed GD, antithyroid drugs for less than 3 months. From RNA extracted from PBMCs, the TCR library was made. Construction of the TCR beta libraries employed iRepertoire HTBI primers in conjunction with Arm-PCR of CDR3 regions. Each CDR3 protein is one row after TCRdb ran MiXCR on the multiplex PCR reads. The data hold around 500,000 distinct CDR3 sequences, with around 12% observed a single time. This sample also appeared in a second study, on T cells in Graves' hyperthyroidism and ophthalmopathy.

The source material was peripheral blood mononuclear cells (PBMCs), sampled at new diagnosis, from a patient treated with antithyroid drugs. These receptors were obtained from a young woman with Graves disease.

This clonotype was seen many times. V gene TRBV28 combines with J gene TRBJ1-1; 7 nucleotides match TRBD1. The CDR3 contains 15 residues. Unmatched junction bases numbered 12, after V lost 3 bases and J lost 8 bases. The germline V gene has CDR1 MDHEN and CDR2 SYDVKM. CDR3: CASSFPPGGPREAFF. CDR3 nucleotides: TGTGCCAGCAGTTTTCCCCCAGGGGGTCCCCGGGAAGCTTTCTTT.

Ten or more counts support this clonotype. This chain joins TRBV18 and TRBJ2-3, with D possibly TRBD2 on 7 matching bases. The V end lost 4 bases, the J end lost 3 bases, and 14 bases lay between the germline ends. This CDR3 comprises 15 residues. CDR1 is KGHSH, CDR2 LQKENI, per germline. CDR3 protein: CASSLSGTRTDTQYF. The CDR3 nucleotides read TGTGCCAGCTCACTAAGCGGGACAAGGACAGATACGCAGTATTTT.

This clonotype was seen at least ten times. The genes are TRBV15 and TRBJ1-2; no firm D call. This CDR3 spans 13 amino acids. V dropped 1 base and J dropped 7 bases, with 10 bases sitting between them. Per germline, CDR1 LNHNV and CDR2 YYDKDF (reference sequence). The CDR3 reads CATSRGQRFGYTF. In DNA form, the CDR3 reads TGTGCCACCAGCAGAGGACAACGGTTTGGCTACACCTTC. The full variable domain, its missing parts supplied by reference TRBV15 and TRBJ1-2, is DAMVIQNPRYQVTQFGKPVTLSCSQTLNHNVMYWYQQKSSQAPKLLFHYYDKDFNNEADTPDNFQSRRPNTSFCFLDIRSPGLGDTAMYLCATSRGQRFGYTFGSGTRLTVV.

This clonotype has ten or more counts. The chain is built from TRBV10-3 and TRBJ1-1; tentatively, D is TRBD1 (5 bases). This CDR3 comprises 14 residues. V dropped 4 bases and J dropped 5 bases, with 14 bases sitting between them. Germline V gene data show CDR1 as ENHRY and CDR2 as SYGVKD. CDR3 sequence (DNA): TGTGCCATCAGTGGGGATTTGGAGGGGACTGAAGCTTTCTTT. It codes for CAISGDLEGTEAFF.

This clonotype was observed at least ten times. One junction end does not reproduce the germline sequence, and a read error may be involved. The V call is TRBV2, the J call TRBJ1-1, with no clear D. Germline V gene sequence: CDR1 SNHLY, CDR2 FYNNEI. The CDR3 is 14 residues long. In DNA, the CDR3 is TGTGCCAGCAGGGAAGAAGTAGGGTCCACTGAAGCTTTCTTT. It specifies CASREEVGSTEAFF. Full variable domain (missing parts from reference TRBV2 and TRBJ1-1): EPEVTQTPSHQVTQMGQEVILRCVPISNHLYFYWYRQILGQKVEFLVSFYNNEISEKSEIFDDQFSVERPDGSNFTLKIRSTKLEDSAMYFCASREEVGSTEAFFGQGTRLTVV.

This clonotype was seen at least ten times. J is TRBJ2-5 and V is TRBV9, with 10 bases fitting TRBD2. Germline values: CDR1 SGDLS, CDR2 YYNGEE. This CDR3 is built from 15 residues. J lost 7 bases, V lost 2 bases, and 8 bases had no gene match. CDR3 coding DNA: TGTGCCAGCAGCGTGTCTAGCGGGAGTGCCGGGACCCAGTACTTC. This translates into CASSVSSGSAGTQYF.

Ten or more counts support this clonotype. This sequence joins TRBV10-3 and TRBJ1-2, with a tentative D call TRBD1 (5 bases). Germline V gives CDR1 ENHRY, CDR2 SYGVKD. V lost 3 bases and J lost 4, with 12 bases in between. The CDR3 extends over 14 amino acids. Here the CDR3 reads CAISDPGRSYGYTF. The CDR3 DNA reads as TGTGCCATCAGTGATCCAGGGCGAAGCTATGGCTACACCTTC.

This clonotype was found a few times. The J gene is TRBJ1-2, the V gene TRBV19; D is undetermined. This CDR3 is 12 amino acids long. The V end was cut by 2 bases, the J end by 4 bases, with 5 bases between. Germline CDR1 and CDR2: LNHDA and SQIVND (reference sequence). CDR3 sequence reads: CASSIHGYGYTF. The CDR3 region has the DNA TGTGCCAGTAGTATACACGGCTATGGCTACACCTTC.

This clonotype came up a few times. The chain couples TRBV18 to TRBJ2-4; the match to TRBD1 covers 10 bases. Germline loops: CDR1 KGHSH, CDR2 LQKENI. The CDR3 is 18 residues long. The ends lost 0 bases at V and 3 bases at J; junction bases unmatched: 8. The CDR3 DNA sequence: TGTGCCAGCTCACCACCGAGGACAGGGGGGATTGGCAAAAACATTCAGTACTTC. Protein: CASSPPRTGGIGKNIQYF.

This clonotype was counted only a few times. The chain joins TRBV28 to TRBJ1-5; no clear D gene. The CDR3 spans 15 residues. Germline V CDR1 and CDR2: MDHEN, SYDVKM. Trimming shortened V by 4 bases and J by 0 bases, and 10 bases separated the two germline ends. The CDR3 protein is CASSSPTASNQPQHF. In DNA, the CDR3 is TGTGCCAGCAGTTCCCCTACCGCTAGCAATCAGCCCCAGCATTTT. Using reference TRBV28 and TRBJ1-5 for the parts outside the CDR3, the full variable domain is DVKVTQSSRYLVKRTGEKVFLECVQDMDHENMFWYRQDPGLGLRLIYFSYDVKMKEKGDIPEGYSVSREKKERFSLILESASTNQTSMYLCASSSPTASNQPQHFGDGTRLSIL.

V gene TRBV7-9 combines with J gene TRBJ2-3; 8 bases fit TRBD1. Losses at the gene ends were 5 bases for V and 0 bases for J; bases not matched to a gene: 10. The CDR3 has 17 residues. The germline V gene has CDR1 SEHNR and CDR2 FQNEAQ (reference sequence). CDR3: CASSVIDRGASTDTQYF. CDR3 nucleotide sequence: TGTGCCAGCAGCGTCATCGACAGGGGCGCTAGCACAGATACGCAGTATTTT.

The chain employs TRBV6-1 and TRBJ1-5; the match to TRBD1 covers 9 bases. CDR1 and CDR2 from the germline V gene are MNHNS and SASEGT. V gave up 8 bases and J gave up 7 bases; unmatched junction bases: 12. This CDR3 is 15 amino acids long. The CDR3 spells CASASRGQGSQPQHF. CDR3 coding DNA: TGTGCCAGCGCTTCTCGGGGACAGGGATCACAGCCCCAGCATTTT.

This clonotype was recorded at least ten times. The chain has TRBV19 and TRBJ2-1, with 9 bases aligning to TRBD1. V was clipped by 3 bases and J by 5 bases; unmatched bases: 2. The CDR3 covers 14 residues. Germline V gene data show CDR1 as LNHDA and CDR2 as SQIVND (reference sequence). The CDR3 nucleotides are TGTGCCAGTAGTATGGACAGGGGCAACAATGAGCAGTTCTTC. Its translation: CASSMDRGNNEQFF. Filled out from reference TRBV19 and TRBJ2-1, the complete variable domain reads DGGITQSPKYLFRKEGQNVTLSCEQNLNHDAMYWYRQDPGQGLRLIYYSQIVNDFQKGDIAEGYSVSREKKESFPLTVTSAQKNPTAFYLCASSMDRGNNEQFFGPGTRLTVL.

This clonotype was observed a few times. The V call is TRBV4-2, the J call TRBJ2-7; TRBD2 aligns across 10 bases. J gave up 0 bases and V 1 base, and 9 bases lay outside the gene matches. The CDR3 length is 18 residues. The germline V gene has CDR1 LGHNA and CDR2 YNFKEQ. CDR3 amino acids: CASSQGSSGSVYSYEQYF. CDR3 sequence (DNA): TGTGCCAGCAGCCAAGGGTCTAGCGGGAGTGTCTACTCCTACGAGCAGTACTTC.

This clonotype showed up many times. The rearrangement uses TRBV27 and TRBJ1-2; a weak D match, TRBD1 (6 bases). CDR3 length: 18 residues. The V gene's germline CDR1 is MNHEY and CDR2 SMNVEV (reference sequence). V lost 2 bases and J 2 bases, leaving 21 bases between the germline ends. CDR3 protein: CASSLDPYTGAGNYGYTF. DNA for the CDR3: TGTGCCAGCAGTTTAGACCCCTATACGGGGGCAGGGAACTATGGCTACACCTTC.

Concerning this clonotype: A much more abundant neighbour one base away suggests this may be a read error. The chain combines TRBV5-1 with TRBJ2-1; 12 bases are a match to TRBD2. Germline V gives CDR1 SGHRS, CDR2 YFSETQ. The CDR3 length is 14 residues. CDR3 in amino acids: CPSSLTSGSDEQFF. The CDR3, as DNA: TGCCCCAGCAGCTTGACTAGCGGGAGTGATGAGCAGTTCTTC.

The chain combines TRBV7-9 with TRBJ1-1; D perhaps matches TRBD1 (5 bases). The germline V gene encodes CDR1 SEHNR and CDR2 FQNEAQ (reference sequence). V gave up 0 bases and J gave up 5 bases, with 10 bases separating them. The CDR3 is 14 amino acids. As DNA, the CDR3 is TGTGCCAGCAGCTTAGCGGGGCTGAGGACTGAAGCTTTCTTT. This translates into CASSLAGLRTEAFF.

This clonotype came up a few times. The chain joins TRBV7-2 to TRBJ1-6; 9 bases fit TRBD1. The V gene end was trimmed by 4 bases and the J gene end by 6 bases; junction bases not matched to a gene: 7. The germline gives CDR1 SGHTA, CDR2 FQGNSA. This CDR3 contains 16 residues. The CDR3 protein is CASSSQGAMGNSPLHF. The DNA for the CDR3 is TGTGCCAGCAGCTCACAGGGGGCGATGGGTAATTCACCCCTCCACTTT.

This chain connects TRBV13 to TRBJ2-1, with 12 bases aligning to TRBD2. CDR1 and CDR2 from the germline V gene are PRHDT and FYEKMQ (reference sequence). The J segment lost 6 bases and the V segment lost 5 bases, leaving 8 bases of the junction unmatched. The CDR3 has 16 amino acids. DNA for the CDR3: TGTGCCAGCAGCAGACCGACTAGCGGGAGCTCCAATGAGCAGTTCTTC. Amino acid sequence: CASSRPTSGSSNEQFF. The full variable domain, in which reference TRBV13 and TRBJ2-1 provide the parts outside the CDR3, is AAGVIQSPRHLIKEKRETATLKCYPIPRHDTVYWYQQGPGQDPQFLISFYEKMQSDKGSIPDRFSAQQFSDYHSELNMSSLELGDSALYFCASSRPTSGSSNEQFFGPGTRLTVL.

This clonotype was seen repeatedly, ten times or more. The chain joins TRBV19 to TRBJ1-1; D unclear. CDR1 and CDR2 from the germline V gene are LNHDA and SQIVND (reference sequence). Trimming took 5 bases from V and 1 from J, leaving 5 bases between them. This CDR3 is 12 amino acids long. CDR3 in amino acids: CASSGENTEAFF. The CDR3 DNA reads TGTGCCAGTAGTGGGGAGAACACTGAAGCTTTCTTT.

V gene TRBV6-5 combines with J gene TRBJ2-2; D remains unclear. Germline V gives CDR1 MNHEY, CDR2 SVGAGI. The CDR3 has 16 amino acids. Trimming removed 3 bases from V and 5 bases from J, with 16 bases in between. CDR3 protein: CASSYLQSWSTGELFF. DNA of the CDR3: TGTGCCAGCAGTTATCTGCAGTCCTGGAGTACCGGGGAGCTGTTTTTT.

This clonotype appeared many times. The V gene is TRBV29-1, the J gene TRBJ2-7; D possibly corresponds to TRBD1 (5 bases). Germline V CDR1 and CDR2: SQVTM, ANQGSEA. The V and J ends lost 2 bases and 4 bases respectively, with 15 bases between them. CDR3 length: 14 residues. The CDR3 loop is CSVETWQGGYEQYF. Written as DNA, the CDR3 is TGCAGCGTTGAAACTTGGCAGGGTGGTTACGAGCAGTACTTC.

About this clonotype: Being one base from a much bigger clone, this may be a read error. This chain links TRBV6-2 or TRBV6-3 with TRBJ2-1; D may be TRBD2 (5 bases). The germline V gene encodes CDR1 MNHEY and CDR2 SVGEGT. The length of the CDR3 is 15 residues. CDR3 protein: CASSYSPGSYNERFF. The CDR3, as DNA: TGTGCCAGCAGTTACTCGCCGGGAAGCTACAATGAGCGGTTCTTC.

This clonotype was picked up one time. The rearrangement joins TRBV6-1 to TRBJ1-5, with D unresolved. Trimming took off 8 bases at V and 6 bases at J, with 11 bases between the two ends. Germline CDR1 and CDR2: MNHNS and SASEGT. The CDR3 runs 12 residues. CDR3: CASEVFGQPQHF. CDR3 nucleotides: TGTGCCAGCGAGGTTTTCGGTCAGCCCCAGCATTTT.

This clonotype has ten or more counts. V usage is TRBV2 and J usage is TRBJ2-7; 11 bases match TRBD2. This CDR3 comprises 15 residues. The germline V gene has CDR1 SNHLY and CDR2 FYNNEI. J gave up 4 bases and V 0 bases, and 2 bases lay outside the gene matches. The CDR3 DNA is TGTGCCAGCAGTGAAGCTAGCGGGAGGGTTTACGAGCAGTACTTC. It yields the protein CASSEASGRVYEQYF.

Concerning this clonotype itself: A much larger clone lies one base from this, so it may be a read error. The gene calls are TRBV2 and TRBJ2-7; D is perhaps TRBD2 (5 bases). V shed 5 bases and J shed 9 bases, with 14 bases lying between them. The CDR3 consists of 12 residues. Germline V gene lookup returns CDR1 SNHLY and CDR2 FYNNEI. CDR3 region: CASSLGVDAQYF. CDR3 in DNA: TGTGCCAGCAGTTTGGGAGTTGACGCGCAGTACTTC.

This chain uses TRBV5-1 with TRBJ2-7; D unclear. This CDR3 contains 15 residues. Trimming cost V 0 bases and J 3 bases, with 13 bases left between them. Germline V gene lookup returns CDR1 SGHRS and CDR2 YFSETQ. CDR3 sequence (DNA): TGCGCCAGCAGCTTGGGGCAATTCGGTCTCTACGAGCAGTACTTC. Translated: CASSLGQFGLYEQYF.